This T cell receptor (beta chain) was sequenced in a study of T cell repertoires in cytomegalovirus infection. At the level of the study: A matching HLA type, together with CMV infection, was signaled by public TCR beta signatures. Broader study findings: There were carriers of CMV plus the relevant HLA, and cumulative public TCR beta family frequency identified them. There were HLA-C-restricted CMV-specific TCR beta clonotypes dominating the ex vivo response.

As to this clonotype: The antigen is not known.

TCRdb re-analysed the reads in MiXCR, keeping a single row per CDR3 protein. The sample has just over 450,000 distinct CDR3 sequences; more than 40% are singletons. The germline V and J ends were trimmed by 8 bases and 6 bases, with 14 bases remaining between them. This CDR3 is 13 amino acids long. Germline-derived CDR1 and CDR2 are SGHAT and FQNNGV. The TCR was taken from a human donor in good health (CMV status not recorded). Some clones in this sample may be carry-over from other donors' samples. This chain uses TRBV11-2 with TRBJ2-1, with D possibly TRBD2 on 6 matching bases. Source: cultured PBMCs, taken from culture after CMV antigen stimulation. CDR3 in amino acids: CASARTNANEQFF. The CDR3 nucleotides read TGTGCCAGCGCTCGGACTAACGCCAATGAGCAGTTCTTC.